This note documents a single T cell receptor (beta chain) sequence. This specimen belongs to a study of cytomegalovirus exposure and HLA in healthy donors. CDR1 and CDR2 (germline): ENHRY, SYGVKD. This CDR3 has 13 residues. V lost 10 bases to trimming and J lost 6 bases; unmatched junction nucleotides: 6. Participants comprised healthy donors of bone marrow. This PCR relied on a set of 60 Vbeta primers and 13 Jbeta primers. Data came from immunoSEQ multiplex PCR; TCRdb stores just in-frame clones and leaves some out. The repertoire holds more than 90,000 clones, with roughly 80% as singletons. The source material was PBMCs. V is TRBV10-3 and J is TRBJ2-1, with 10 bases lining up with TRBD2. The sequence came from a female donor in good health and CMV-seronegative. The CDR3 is CASRTSGANEQFF. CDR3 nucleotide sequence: TGTGCCAGCCGAACTAGCGGGGCCAATGAGCAGTTCTTC.